One and the same sample provided the 4 T cell receptor beta chains below, sequenced in a study of T cell responses to AZD1222 COVID-19 vaccine. This table comes from immunoSEQ multiplex PCR, and its TCRdb copy is limited to in-frame clones, with some not included. The profile shows 90,000 to 150,000 clones, around nine tenths of them singletons. The sequencing here drew on peripheral blood, taken 28 days after the second AZD1222 dose. The receptors shown here come from an adult who received the AZD1222 COVID-19 vaccine.

CDR3 bases: TGTGCCAGCAGCGTGGATGGCTCTGGAAACACCATATATTTT. Protein: CASSVDGSGNTIYF. This chain joins TRBV6-5 and TRBJ1-3; D ambiguous. The CDR3 covers 14 residues. Germline V gene sequence: CDR1 MNHEY, CDR2 SVGAGI. Trimming took off 6 bases at V and 0 bases at J, with 9 bases between the two ends.

CDR3 amino acids: CASSLSAVGYEQYF. In DNA form, the CDR3 reads TGTGCCAGCAGTTTGTCGGCCGTCGGGTACGAGCAGTACTTC. V is TRBV27 and J is TRBJ2-7; no clear D. V gave up 3 bases and J gave up 4 bases, with 13 bases separating them. CDR3 length: 14 residues. CDR1 MNHEY and CDR2 SMNVEV come from the germline V gene (reference sequence).

This chain uses TRBV3-1 (or the pseudogene TRBV3-2) with TRBJ2-2, with D possibly matching TRBD2 (7 bases). The V end was cut by 3 bases, the J end by 7 bases, with 15 bases between. This CDR3 has 15 amino acids. The germline V gene has CDR1 LGHDT and CDR2 YNNKEL (reference sequence). Here the CDR3 reads CASSHAAGAGGELFF. CDR3 DNA sequence: TGTGCCAGCAGCCATGCCGCGGGGGCCGGCGGGGAGCTGTTTTTT.

The J gene is TRBJ2-5, the V gene TRBV5-1; D is undetermined. The CDR3 extends over 14 amino acids. The V and J ends lost 0 bases and 2 bases respectively, with 8 bases between them. CDR1 and CDR2 (germline): SGHRS, YFSETQ. CDR3 sequence: CASSLAGRQETQYF. CDR3 sequence (DNA): TGCGCCAGCAGCTTGGCGGGCCGACAAGAGACCCAGTACTTC. The full variable domain, its missing parts supplied by reference TRBV5-1 and TRBJ2-5, is KAGVTQTPRYLIKTRGQQVTLSCSPISGHRSVSWYQQTPGQGLQFLFEYFSETQRNKGNFPGRFSGRQFSNSRSEMNVSTLELGDSALYLCASSLAGRQETQYFGPGTRLLVL.